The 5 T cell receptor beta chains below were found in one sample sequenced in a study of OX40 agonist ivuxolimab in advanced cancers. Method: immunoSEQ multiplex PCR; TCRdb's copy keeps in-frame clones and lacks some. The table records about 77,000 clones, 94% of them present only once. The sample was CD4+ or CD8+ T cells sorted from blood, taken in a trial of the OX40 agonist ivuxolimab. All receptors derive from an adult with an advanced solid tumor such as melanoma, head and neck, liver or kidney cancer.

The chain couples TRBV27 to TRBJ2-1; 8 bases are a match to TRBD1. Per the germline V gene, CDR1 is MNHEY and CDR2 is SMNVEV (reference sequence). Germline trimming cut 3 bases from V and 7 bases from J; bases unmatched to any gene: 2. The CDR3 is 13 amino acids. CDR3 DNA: TGTGCCAGCAGTTTGCAGGGGGCGAATGAGCAGTTCTTC. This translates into CASSLQGANEQFF.

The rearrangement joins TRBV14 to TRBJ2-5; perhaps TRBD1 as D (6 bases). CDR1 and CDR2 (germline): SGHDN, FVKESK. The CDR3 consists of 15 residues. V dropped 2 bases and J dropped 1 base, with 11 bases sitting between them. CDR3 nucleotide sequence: TGTGCCAGCAGCCAAAAGACAGGTATCCAAGAGACCCAGTACTTC. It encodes CASSQKTGIQETQYF.

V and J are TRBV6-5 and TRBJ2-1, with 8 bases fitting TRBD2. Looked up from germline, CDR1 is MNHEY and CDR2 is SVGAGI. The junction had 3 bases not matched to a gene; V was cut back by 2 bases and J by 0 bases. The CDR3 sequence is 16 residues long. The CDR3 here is CASSYPGGSSYNEQFF. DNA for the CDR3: TGTGCCAGCAGTTACCCGGGGGGGAGCTCCTACAATGAGCAGTTCTTC.

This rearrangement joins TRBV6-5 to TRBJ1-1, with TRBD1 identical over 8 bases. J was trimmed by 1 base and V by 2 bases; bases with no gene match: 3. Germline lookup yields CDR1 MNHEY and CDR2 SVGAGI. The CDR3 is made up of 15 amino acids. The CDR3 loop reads CASSYAGTGNTEAFF. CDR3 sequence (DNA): TGTGCCAGCAGTTACGCCGGGACAGGGAACACTGAAGCTTTCTTT.

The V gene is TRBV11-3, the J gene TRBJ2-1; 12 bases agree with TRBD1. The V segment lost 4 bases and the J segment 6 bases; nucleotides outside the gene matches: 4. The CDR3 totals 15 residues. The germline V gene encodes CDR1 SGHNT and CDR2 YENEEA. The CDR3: CASSWGQGAINEQFF. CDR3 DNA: TGTGCCAGCAGCTGGGGACAGGGGGCAATCAATGAGCAGTTCTTC.